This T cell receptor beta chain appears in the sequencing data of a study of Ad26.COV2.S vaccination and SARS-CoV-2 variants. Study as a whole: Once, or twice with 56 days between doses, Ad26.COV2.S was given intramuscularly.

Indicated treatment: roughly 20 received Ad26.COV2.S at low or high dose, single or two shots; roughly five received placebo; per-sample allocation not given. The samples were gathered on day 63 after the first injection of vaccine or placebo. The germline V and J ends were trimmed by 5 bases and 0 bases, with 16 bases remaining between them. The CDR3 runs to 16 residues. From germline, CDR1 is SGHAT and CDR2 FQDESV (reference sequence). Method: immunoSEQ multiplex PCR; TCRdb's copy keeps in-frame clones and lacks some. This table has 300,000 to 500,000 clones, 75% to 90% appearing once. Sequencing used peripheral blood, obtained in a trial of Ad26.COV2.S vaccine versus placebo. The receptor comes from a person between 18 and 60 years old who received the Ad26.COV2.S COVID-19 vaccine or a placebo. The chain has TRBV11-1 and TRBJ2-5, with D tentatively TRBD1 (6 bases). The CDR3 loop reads CASSLGPQGNQETQYF. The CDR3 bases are TGTGCCAGCAGCCTAGGACCCCAGGGGAACCAAGAGACCCAGTACTTC.